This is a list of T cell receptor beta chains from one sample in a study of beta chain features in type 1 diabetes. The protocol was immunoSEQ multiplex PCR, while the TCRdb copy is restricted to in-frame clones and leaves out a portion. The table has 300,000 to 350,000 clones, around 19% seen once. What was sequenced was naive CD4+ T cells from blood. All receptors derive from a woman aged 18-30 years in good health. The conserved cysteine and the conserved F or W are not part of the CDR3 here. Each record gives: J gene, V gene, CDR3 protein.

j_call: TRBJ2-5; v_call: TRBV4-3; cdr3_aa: ASSQDTGVAGWETQY
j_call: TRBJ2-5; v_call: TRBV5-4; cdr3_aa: ASSPTSGRETQY
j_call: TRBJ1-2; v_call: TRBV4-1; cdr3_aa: ASSQVHLVAGYT
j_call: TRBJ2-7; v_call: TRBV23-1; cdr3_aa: ASSPRQTGDEQY
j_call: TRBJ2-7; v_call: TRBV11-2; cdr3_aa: ASSLVGGLAGSEQY
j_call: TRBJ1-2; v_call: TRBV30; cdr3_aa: AWSMAVYGYT
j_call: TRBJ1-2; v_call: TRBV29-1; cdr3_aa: SVEDTVAAMGGYT
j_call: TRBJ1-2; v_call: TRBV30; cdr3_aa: AWSGRAYGYT
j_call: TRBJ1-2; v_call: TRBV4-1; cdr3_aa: ASSQAQGGYGYT
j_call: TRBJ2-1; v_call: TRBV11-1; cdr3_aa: ASSRGQGASSYNEQF
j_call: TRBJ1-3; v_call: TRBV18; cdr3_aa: ASSLLGNTIY
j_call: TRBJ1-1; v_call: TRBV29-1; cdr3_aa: SGATGMGTEAF
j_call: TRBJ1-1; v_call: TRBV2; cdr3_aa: ASSVRGGDTEAF
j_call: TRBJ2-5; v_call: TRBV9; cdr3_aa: ASSVGDRETQY
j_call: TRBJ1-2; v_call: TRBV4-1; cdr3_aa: ASSQANYGYT
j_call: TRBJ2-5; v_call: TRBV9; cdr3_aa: ASSVGGQGAGETQY
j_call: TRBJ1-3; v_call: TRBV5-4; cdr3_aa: ASSLAGAGNTIY
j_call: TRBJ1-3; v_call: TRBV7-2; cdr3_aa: ASSLWEREGNTIY
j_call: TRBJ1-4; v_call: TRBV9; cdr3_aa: ASGPRGATNEKLF
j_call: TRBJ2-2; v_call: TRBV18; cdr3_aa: ASSPRRGGDTGELF
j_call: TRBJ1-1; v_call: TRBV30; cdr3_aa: AYLRGSEAF
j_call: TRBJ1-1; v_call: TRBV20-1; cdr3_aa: SATGDTEAF